One sample yielded the 22 T cell receptor beta chains listed below, sequenced in a study of human thymus T cells. The table came from immunoSEQ multiplex PCR; TCRdb's copy has only in-frame clones and leaves some out. In the table there are tens of thousands of clones, nearly 95% of which are singletons. Sequencing was done on a sample of blood. Receptors originate from a boy younger than two with a congenital heart defect but otherwise immunologically healthy.

The chain employs TRBV4-2 and TRBJ2-7; 15 bases match TRBD2. The trim removed 4 bases at V and 2 bases at J, leaving 0 bases unmatched. The CDR3 has 15 amino acids. Germline loops: CDR1 LGHNA, CDR2 YNFKEQ. CDR3 bases: TGTGCCAGCAGCCGGACTAGCGGGGGGGCCTACGAGCAGTACTTC. The encoded protein is CASSRTSGGAYEQYF.

The rearrangement joins TRBV7-9 to TRBJ2-3, with D unresolved. V lost 7 bases and J 0 bases, leaving 8 bases between the germline ends. Germline values: CDR1 SEHNR, CDR2 FQNEAQ (reference sequence). The CDR3 runs 13 residues. CDR3 amino acids: CASTPTSTDTQYF. CDR3 DNA sequence: TGTGCCAGCACCCCGACTAGCACAGATACGCAGTATTTT.

This chain joins TRBV2 and TRBJ2-5; D not certain. The ends were cut back, 0 bases at V and 0 bases at J, with 11 bases in the middle. The CDR3 sequence is 16 residues long. Germline-derived CDR1 and CDR2 are SNHLY and FYNNEI. CDR3 DNA sequence: TGTGCCAGCAGTGAAGCGCTAGATCAATACCAAGAGACCCAGTACTTC. Amino acid sequence: CASSEALDQYQETQYF. The entire variable domain, with the rest obtained from reference TRBV2 and TRBJ2-5, is as follows: EPEVTQTPSHQVTQMGQEVILRCVPISNHLYFYWYRQILGQKVEFLVSFYNNEISEKSEIFDDQFSVERPDGSNFTLKIRSTKLEDSAMYFCASSEALDQYQETQYFGPGTRLLVL.

The DNA of the CDR3 is TGCGCCAGCAGCCAAGGCCCAGGGAGCTACGAGCAGTACTTC. Amino acid sequence: CASSQGPGSYEQYF. V usage is TRBV4-1 and J usage is TRBJ2-7, with D tentatively TRBD1 or TRBD2 (5 bases each). CDR3 size: 14 residues. Germline V CDR1 and CDR2: MGHRA, YSYEKL. Deletions cut 1 base from V and 3 bases from J, with 10 bases between.

The DNA for the CDR3 is TGTGCCAGCAGTTTATCCCTCGGGTCCTACACTGAAGCTTTCTTT. Amino acids: CASSLSLGSYTEAFF. The chain is built from TRBV28 and TRBJ1-1; D is undetermined. The CDR3 runs 15 residues. V lost 1 base and J 3 bases, leaving 12 bases between the germline ends. CDR1 and CDR2 from the germline V gene are MDHEN and SYDVKM.

This sequence joins TRBV5-1 and TRBJ2-5, with a weak D call TRBD1 (6 bases). Germline V lookup: CDR1 SGHRS, CDR2 YFSETQ. The CDR3 sequence is 11 residues long. The V end was cut by 2 bases, the J end by 9 bases, with 8 bases between. CDR3 bases: TGCGCCAGCAGCTTTGAGGGGGCCCAGTACTTC. Its translation is CASSFEGAQYF.

This CDR3 reads CASRFGQGNTEAFF. The CDR3 DNA sequence: TGTGCCAGCAGGTTTGGACAGGGGAACACTGAAGCTTTCTTT. This chain uses TRBV5-6 with TRBJ1-1, with 8 bases aligning to TRBD1. CDR1 and CDR2 from the germline V gene are SGHDT and YYEEEE. V was clipped by 5 bases and J by 1 base; unmatched bases: 4. There are 14 residues in the CDR3.

DNA for the CDR3: TGTGCCAGCAGCTTACTCCCGGGACAGGTCTCCTACAATGAGCAGTTCTTC. Protein sequence: CASSLLPGQVSYNEQFF. This sequence joins TRBV7-7 and TRBJ2-1; TRBD1 agrees at 8 bases. V shed 2 bases, J shed 0 bases, and the junction held 6 bases outside the gene matches. The CDR3 totals 17 residues. CDR1 SSHAT and CDR2 FNYEAQ come from the germline V gene (reference sequence).

The chain employs TRBV29-1 and TRBJ1-2, with a possible D match to TRBD1 (6 bases). The CDR3 totals 15 residues. CDR1 SQVTM and CDR2 ANQGSEA come from the germline V gene. V lost 4 bases and J 4 bases, leaving 19 bases between the germline ends. The CDR3 nucleotides are TGCAGCGTTGGGCCGGACAGCCAAAGGGGCTATGGCTACACCTTC. It specifies CSVGPDSQRGYGYTF.

Comments on this clone: Additional DNA sequences in this sample encode the identical CDR3. This sequence joins TRBV28 and TRBJ1-2; D gene unclear. V dropped 0 bases and J dropped 1 base, with 3 bases sitting between them. Germline V gives CDR1 MDHEN, CDR2 SYDVKM. The length of the CDR3 is 13 residues. The CDR3 loop is CASSLWGNYGYTF. In DNA form, the CDR3 reads TGTGCCAGCAGTTTATGGGGTAACTATGGCTACACCTTC.

In its sample, this clone was seen once. The chain combines TRBV7-2 with TRBJ1-2; maybe TRBD1 (5 bases). The CDR3 consists of 14 residues. CDR1 SGHTA and CDR2 FQGNSA come from the germline V gene. Trimming took 3 bases from V and 5 from J, leaving 13 bases between them. The CDR3 spells CASSFAQEGYGYTF. The CDR3 DNA is TGTGCCAGCAGCTTTGCCCAGGAGGGGTATGGCTACACCTTC.

This clone was picked up one time. The chain has TRBV14 and TRBJ1-2; D might be TRBD1 (5 bases). The V gene lost 0 bases and the J gene lost 4 bases, with 12 bases spanning the gap. Germline V gene lookup returns CDR1 SGHDN and CDR2 FVKESK. CDR3 length: 15 residues. The CDR3 sequence is CASSQDNRGGYGYTF. The CDR3, as DNA: TGTGCCAGCAGCCAAGATAATCGGGGGGGCTATGGCTACACCTTC.

This chain uses TRBV4-1 with TRBJ2-1; 10 nucleotides agree with TRBD2. After removal of 0 bases from V and 9 bases from J, the junction contained 5 bases not matched to a gene. From germline, CDR1 is MGHRA and CDR2 YSYEKL. The CDR3 sequence is 15 residues long. As DNA, the CDR3 is TGCGCCAGCAGCCAAGAAGCCAGCGGGGGGGCTGAGCAGTTCTTC. Residues: CASSQEASGGAEQFF.

This chain links TRBV10-3 with TRBJ1-2; D perhaps matches TRBD1 (6 bases). Germline V gene data show CDR1 as ENHRY and CDR2 as SYGVKD. The V and J ends lost 10 bases and 2 bases respectively, with 17 bases between them. The CDR3 loop spans 14 amino acids. CDR3 in DNA: TGTGCCACGAACGACAGGACGGGAAACTATGGCTACACCTTC. Its translation: CATNDRTGNYGYTF.

V gene TRBV27 combines with J gene TRBJ2-7; D is undetermined. Germline-derived CDR1 and CDR2 are MNHEY and SMNVEV (reference sequence). Between the trimmed V and J ends, which lost 6 bases and 2 bases, there was a span of 2 bases. This CDR3 spans 10 amino acids. The CDR3 bases are TGTGCCAGCAGAACCTACGAGCAGTACTTC. Its translation is CASRTYEQYF.

The rearrangement links TRBV7-9 to TRBJ1-6, with TRBD1 identical over 7 bases. The CDR3 covers 15 residues. Trimming cost V 4 bases and J 7 bases; bases outside gene matches: 7. Germline assignment: CDR1 SEHNR and CDR2 FQNEAQ (reference sequence). Here the CDR3 DNA reads TGTGCCAGCAGCTATCAGACAGGGAGAAATTCACCCCTCCACTTT. This codes for CASSYQTGRNSPLHF.

The CDR3 region is CASSGLGFRQINEQFF. The CDR3 coding sequence is TGTGCCAGCAGTGGGTTGGGATTTCGGCAGATAAATGAGCAGTTCTTC. The chain links TRBV2 to TRBJ2-1, with D unclear. The CDR3 consists of 16 residues. CDR1 and CDR2 (germline): SNHLY, FYNNEI. V lost 4 bases and J 7 bases, leaving 20 bases between the germline ends. The full variable domain, completed using reference TRBV2 and TRBJ2-1, is EPEVTQTPSHQVTQMGQEVILRCVPISNHLYFYWYRQILGQKVEFLVSFYNNEISEKSEIFDDQFSVERPDGSNFTLKIRSTKLEDSAMYFCASSGLGFRQINEQFFGPGTRLTVL.

The V call is TRBV21-1, the J call TRBJ2-3; the table's D gene call, TRBD2, was not cross checked with the DNA. TRBV21-1 is given as a pseudogene. The CDR3 covers 15 residues. The CDR3 sequence is CASSKNTSDTDTQYF. In nucleotides, the CDR3 is TGTGCCAGCAGCAAAAATACTAGCGACACAGATACGCAGTATTTT.

In this sample, this clone turned up once. The chain uses TRBV10-2 and TRBJ1-1; D perhaps matches TRBD1 (5 bases). From germline, CDR1 is WSHSY and CDR2 SAAADI. Deletions cut 2 bases from V and 12 bases from J, with 10 bases between. There are 11 residues in the CDR3. The CDR3 region has the DNA TGCGCCAGCAGTGAGGGGGGGTGGACTTTCTTT. This sequence encodes CASSEGGWTFF.

The chain combines TRBV7-9 with TRBJ2-7, with 8 nucleotides matching TRBD1. The trim removed 5 bases at V and 6 bases at J, leaving 12 bases unmatched. CDR1 SEHNR and CDR2 FQNEAQ come from the germline V gene (reference sequence). The CDR3 is 15 amino acids. CDR3 nucleotides: TGTGCCAGCAGCCCAAAAAGACAGGGGAAGGTCGAGCAGTACTTC. Amino acids: CASSPKRQGKVEQYF. The whole variable domain, remainder taken from reference TRBV7-9 and TRBJ2-7, is DTGVSQNPRHKITKRGQNVTFRCDPISEHNRLYWYRQTLGQGPEFLTYFQNEAQLEKSRLLSDRFSAERPKGSFSTLEIQRTEQGDSAMYLCASSPKRQGKVEQYFGPGTRLTVT.

This clone was seen a single time. V is TRBV28 and J is TRBJ2-7; D might be TRBD2 (5 bases). V gave up 8 bases and J gave up 0 bases, with 8 bases separating them. CDR1 and CDR2 from the germline V gene are MDHEN and SYDVKM. The CDR3 sequence is 12 residues long. This chain's CDR3 is CASGGSSYEQYF. The CDR3, as DNA: TGTGCCAGCGGCGGGTCCTCCTACGAGCAGTACTTC. Combining the CDR3 with reference TRBV28 and TRBJ2-7 gives the whole variable domain DVKVTQSSRYLVKRTGEKVFLECVQDMDHENMFWYRQDPGLGLRLIYFSYDVKMKEKGDIPEGYSVSREKKERFSLILESASTNQTSMYLCASGGSSYEQYFGPGTRLTVT.

The rearrangement uses TRBV30 and TRBJ2-5; a weak D match, TRBD2 (6 bases). Germline CDR1 reads GTSNPN; CDR2 reads SVGIG (reference sequence). The CDR3 totals 13 residues. V was trimmed by 5 bases and J by 5 bases, leaving 15 bases between them. The CDR3 is CAWSSGGIETQYF. As DNA, the CDR3 is TGTGCCTGGTCCTCTGGGGGGATCGAGACCCAGTACTTC.